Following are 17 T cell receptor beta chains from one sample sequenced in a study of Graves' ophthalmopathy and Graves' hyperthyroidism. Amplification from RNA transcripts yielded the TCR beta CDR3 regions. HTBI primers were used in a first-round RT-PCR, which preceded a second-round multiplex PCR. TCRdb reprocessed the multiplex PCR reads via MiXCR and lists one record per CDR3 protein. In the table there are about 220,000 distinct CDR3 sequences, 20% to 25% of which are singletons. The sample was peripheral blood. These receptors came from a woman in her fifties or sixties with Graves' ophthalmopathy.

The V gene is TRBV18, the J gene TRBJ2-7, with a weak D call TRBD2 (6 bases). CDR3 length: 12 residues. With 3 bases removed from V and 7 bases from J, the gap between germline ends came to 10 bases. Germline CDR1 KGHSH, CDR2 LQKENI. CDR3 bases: TGTGCCAGCTCACCGGTAGGGAGGGAGCAGTACTTC. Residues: CASSPVGREQYF.

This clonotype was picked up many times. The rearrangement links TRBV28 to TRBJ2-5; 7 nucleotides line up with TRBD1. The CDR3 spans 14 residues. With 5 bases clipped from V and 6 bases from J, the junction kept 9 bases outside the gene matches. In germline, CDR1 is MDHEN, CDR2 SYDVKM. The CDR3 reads CASSLSTGVQTQYF. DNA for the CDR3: TGTGCCAGCAGTCTTTCTACAGGGGTCCAGACCCAGTACTTC.

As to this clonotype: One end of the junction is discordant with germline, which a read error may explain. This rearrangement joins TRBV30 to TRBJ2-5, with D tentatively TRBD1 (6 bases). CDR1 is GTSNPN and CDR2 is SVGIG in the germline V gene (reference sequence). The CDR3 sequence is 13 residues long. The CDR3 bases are TGTACCTGGGACCCAGGGGTAGCGGAGACCCAGTACTTC. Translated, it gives CTWDPGVAETQYF.

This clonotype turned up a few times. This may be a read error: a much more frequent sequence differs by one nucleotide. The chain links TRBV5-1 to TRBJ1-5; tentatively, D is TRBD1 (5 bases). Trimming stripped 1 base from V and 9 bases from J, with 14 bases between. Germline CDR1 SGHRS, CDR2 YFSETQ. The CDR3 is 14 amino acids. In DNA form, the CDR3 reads TGCGCCAGCAGCTTGAGCCAGGGAAAAGCGCCCCAGCATTTT. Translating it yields CASSLSQGKAPQHF.

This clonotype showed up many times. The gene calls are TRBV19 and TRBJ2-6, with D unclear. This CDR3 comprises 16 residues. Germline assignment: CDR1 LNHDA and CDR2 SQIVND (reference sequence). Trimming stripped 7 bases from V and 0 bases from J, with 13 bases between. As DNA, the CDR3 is TGTGCCAGTATGGACCGACGGCCCTCTGGGGCCAACGTCCTGACTTTC. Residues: CASMDRRPSGANVLTF.

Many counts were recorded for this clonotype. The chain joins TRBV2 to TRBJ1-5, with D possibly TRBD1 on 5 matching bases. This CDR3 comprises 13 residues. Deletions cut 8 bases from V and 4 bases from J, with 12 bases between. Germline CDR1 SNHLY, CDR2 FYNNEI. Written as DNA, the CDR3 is TGTGCCAGCGCCCGGGGGGGAAATCAGCCCCAGCATTTT. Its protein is CASARGGNQPQHF.

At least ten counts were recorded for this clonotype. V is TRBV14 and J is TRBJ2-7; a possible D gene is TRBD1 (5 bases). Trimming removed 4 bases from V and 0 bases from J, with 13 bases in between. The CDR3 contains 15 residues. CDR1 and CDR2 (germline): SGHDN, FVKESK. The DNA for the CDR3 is TGTGCCAGCAGCCCCCCCCAGGGAAGCTCCTACGAGCAGTACTTC. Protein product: CASSPPQGSSYEQYF.

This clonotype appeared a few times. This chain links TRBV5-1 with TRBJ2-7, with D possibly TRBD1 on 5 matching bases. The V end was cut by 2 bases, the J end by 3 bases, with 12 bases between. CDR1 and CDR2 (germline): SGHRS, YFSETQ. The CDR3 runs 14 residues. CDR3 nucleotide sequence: TGCGCCAGCAGCTTACAGGCTGAAGTCTACGAGCAGTACTTC. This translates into CASSLQAEVYEQYF.

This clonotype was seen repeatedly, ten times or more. The DNA of the CDR3 is TGTGCCAGTAGTATACCGGGACAGGGAGGTTATGGCTACACCTTC. The encoded protein is CASSIPGQGGYGYTF. The gene calls are TRBV19 and TRBJ1-2, with TRBD1 identical over 9 bases. The V and J ends lost 2 bases and 5 bases, in that order; junction bases with no gene match: 6. Germline V gives CDR1 LNHDA, CDR2 SQIVND (reference sequence). The CDR3 runs 15 residues.

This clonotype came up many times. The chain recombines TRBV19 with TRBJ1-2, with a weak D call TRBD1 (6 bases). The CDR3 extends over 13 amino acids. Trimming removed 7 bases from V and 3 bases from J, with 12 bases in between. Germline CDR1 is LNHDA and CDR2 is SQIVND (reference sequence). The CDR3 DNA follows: TGTGCCAGTAACCCGACAGGCTACTATGGCTACACCTTC. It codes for CASNPTGYYGYTF.

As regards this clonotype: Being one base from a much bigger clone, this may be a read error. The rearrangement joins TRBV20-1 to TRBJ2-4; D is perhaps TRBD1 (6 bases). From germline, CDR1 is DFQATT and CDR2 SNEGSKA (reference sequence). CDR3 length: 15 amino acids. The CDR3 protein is CSARDSAGAKNMQYF. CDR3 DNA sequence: TGCAGTGCTAGAGATTCCGCAGGGGCCAAAAACATGCAGTACTTC.

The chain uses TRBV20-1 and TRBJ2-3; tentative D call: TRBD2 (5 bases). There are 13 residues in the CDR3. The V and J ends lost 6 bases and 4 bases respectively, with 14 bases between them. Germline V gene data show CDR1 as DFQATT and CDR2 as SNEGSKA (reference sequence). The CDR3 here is CSATPPGSDTQYF. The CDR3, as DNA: TGCAGTGCCACTCCTCCGGGATCAGATACGCAGTATTTT.

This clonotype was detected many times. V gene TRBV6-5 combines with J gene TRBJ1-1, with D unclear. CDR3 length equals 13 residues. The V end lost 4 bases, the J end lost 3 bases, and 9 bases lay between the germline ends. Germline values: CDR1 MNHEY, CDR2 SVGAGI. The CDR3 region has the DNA TGTGCCAGCAGTTTCGATCACTACACTGAAGCTTTCTTT. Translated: CASSFDHYTEAFF.

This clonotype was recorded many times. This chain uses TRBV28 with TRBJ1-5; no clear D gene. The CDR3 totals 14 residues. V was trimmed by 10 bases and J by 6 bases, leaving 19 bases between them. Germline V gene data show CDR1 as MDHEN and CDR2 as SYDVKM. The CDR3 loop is CAITSTGGGQPQHF. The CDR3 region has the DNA TGTGCCATCACGTCGACGGGCGGAGGTCAGCCCCAGCATTTT.

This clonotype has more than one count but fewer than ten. In DNA, the CDR3 is TGTGCCAGCAGCAGCGAAGGGGGCCACACCGGGGAGCTGTTTTTT. The encoded protein is CASSSEGGHTGELFF. The V gene is TRBV7-9, the J gene TRBJ2-2; 7 bases are shared with TRBD1. The CDR3 contains 15 residues. Trimming at V came to 5 bases and at J to 3 bases, leaving 6 bases not matched to a gene. Germline CDR1 and CDR2: SEHNR and FQNEAQ (reference sequence).

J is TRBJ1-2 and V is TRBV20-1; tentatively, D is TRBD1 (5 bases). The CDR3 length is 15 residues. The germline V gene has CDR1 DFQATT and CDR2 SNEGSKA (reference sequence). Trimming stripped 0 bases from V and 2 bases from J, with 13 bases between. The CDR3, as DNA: TGCAGTGCTAGAGATGTGGGGGGGTGGAACTATGGCTACACCTTC. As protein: CSARDVGGWNYGYTF.

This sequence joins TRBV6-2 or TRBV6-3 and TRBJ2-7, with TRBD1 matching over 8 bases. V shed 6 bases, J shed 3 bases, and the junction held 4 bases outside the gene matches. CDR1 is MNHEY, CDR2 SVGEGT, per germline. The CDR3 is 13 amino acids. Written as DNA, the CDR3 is TGTGCCAGCAGACTGGACAGGGACTACGAGCAGTACTTC. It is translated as CASRLDRDYEQYF.